Shown below are 27 T cell receptor beta chains from a single sample sequenced in a study of metastatic and nonmetastatic thyroid tumors. From the PCR reads, TCRdb re-called clones with MiXCR. The data show 30,000 or so clones, 16% seen once. No patient had received any treatment before thyroid surgery. The sequencing sample was made of blood. The origin of the receptors is a female donor with papillary thyroid cancer or a benign thyroid nodule (not recorded which). Some clones in this sample may be carry-over from other donors' samples.

The chain is built from TRBV6-6 and TRBJ2-1; D is unclear. Germline CDR1 reads MNHNY; CDR2 reads SVGAGI (reference sequence). Trimming removed 2 bases from V and 2 bases from J, with 7 bases in between. The CDR3 is 14 amino acids. The CDR3 protein is CASSYNGAYNEQFF. CDR3 DNA sequence: TGTGCCAGCAGTTACAACGGAGCCTACAATGAGCAGTTCTTC.

This clone was seen repeatedly, ten times or more. The rearrangement uses TRBV12-3 or TRBV12-4 and TRBJ1-2; D uncertain. The CDR3 spans 15 residues. V was shortened by 2 bases and J by 0 bases, with 10 bases between the two germline ends. CDR3 coding DNA: TGTGCCAGCAGTTTACTGCAACGTACTAACTATGGCTACACCTTC. Encoded protein: CASSLLQRTNYGYTF.

This clone was seen at least ten times. V is TRBV7-8 and J is TRBJ1-1; D unresolved. This CDR3 contains 15 residues. V lost 4 bases, J lost 1 base, and 13 bases lay in between. Germline-derived CDR1 and CDR2 are SGHVS and FQNEAQ. CDR3 in amino acids: CASSWSGRGNTEAFF. The CDR3 DNA reads TGTGCCAGCAGCTGGAGTGGGCGTGGGAACACTGAAGCTTTCTTT.

There are many counts of this clone. The V gene is TRBV4-2, the J gene TRBJ2-1, with 11 bases aligning to TRBD2. CDR3 length: 16 residues. The V segment lost 3 bases and the J segment 6 bases; nucleotides outside the gene matches: 7. The germline gives CDR1 LGHNA, CDR2 YNFKEQ. The CDR3 here is CASSHNSGRAGNEQFF. The CDR3 coding sequence is TGTGCCAGCAGCCATAATAGCGGGAGGGCCGGCAATGAGCAGTTCTTC.

The chain links TRBV30 to TRBJ1-4; 7 bases align to TRBD1. Trimming took 1 base from V and 5 from J; bases not matched to a gene: 4. The CDR3 is made up of 14 amino acids. Per germline, CDR1 GTSNPN and CDR2 SVGIG (reference sequence). This CDR3 is CAWSGGQQNEKLFF. The DNA for the CDR3 is TGTGCCTGGAGTGGGGGACAGCAAAATGAAAAACTGTTTTTT.

This clone showed up many times. The chain employs TRBV6-1 and TRBJ2-3; maybe TRBD2 (6 bases). V lost 6 bases, J lost 4 bases, and 20 bases lay in between. The CDR3 is made up of 16 amino acids. Per germline, CDR1 MNHNS and CDR2 SASEGT. CDR3 loop: CASSKAGGTGSDTQYF. For the CDR3, the DNA is TGTGCCAGCAGCAAAGCGGGCGGGACCGGTTCAGATACGCAGTATTTT.

This clone came up many times. This chain joins TRBV20-1 and TRBJ2-5; D gene unclear. This CDR3 contains 11 residues. Germline V CDR1 and CDR2: DFQATT, SNEGSKA (reference sequence). V was trimmed by 2 bases and J by 0 bases, leaving 1 base between them. The CDR3 DNA reads TGCAGTGCTAGACACCAAGAGACCCAGTACTTC. It encodes CSARHQETQYF.

Details on this clone: One end of the junction does not line up with germline, which may come from a read error. The CDR3 here is CASWPTTGGLFF. CDR3 bases: TGTGCCAGCTGGCCTACCACCGGGGGGCTGTTTTTT. The chain uses TRBV2 and TRBJ2-2; D is perhaps TRBD2 (6 bases). Germline values: CDR1 SNHLY, CDR2 FYNNEI. This CDR3 contains 12 residues. The whole variable domain, remainder taken from reference TRBV2 and TRBJ2-2, is EPEVTQTPSHQVTQMGQEVILRCVPISNHLYFYWYRQILGQKVEFLVSFYNNEISEKSEIFDDQFSVERPDGSNFTLKIRSTKLEDSAMYFCASWPTTGGLFFGEGSRLTVL.

This clone is classed as medium-sized (0.01 to 0.1%). The gene calls are TRBV6-1 and TRBJ2-7; tentative D call: TRBD1 (5 bases). V lost 5 bases and J 2 bases, leaving 7 bases between the germline ends. CDR3 length: 12 amino acids. Germline CDR1 MNHNS, CDR2 SASEGT. The CDR3 DNA sequence: TGTGCCAGCAGTCAGGGTCCCTACGAGCAGTACTTC. Amino acids: CASSQGPYEQYF.

The chain carries TRBV18 and TRBJ2-2, with a possible D match to TRBD1 (5 bases). Germline V lookup: CDR1 KGHSH, CDR2 LQKENI. The CDR3 sequence is 16 residues long. V shed 5 bases and J shed 0 bases, with 13 bases lying between them. CDR3 sequence (DNA): TGTGCCAGCTCAACCTGGGCGACAGCGAACACCGGGGAGCTGTTTTTT. It encodes CASSTWATANTGELFF.

V usage is TRBV20-1 and J usage is TRBJ2-7; D is unresolved. There are 12 residues in the CDR3. Germline values: CDR1 DFQATT, CDR2 SNEGSKA (reference sequence). Trimming cost V 4 bases and J 1 base, with 8 bases left between them. The chain's CDR3 is CSAIGTSYEQYF. Here the CDR3 DNA reads TGCAGTGCTATTGGTACTTCCTACGAGCAGTACTTC.

This clone was found many times. This chain connects TRBV29-1 to TRBJ2-3; TRBD2 is a possible D gene (6 bases). Germline CDR1 SQVTM, CDR2 ANQGSEA. CDR3 size: 13 residues. The germline V and J ends were trimmed by 4 bases and 6 bases, with 14 bases remaining between them. CDR3 DNA sequence: TGCAGCGTTGGGTCCGGACTATTCGATACGCAGTATTTT. Protein sequence: CSVGSGLFDTQYF.

This clone has a count of ten or more. J is TRBJ1-4 and V is TRBV10-3, with 8 bases aligning to TRBD1. The CDR3 extends over 18 amino acids. Germline V gives CDR1 ENHRY, CDR2 SYGVKD. The V gene end was trimmed by 0 bases and the J gene end by 6 bases; junction bases not matched to a gene: 12. CDR3 DNA sequence: TGTGCCATCAGTGAGTCCGGCAGGGGGCGGCAAAAGTATGAAAAACTGTTTTTT. It specifies CAISESGRGRQKYEKLFF.

Ten or more counts support this clone. The V call is TRBV29-1, the J call TRBJ2-5; D uncertain. The CDR3 consists of 13 residues. V gave up 3 bases and J gave up 2 bases, with 10 bases separating them. Per the germline V gene, CDR1 is SQVTM and CDR2 is ANQGSEA. The CDR3 sequence is CSVDPAGQETQYF. The DNA for the CDR3 is TGCAGCGTTGATCCAGCAGGTCAAGAGACCCAGTACTTC. The full variable domain, rest sourced from reference TRBV29-1 and TRBJ2-5, is SAVISQKPSRDICQRGTSLTIQCQVDSQVTMMFWYRQQPGQSLTLIATANQGSEATYESGFVIDKFPISRPNLTFSTLTVSNMSPEDSSIYLCSVDPAGQETQYFGPGTRLLVL.

The table lists this clone with many counts. Compared with germline, one end of the junction differs, possibly owing to a read error. This chain connects TRBV29-1 to TRBJ2-1; 9 nucleotides align to TRBD2. Germline V gene sequence: CDR1 SQVTM, CDR2 ANQGSEA. CDR3 length equals 12 residues. For the CDR3, the DNA is TGCAGCGTTGAGGGCGGGAGGGCGGCTAGAATCTTC. It codes for CSVEGGRAARIF.

This clone was seen only a few times. DNA for the CDR3: TGTGCCAACAGCCCTATAGCGGGAGGCATCACCGGGGAGCTGTTTTTT. Amino acids: CANSPIAGGITGELFF. This chain links TRBV6-4 with TRBJ2-2, with 10 bases identical to TRBD2. V lost 10 bases, J lost 4 bases, and 12 bases stayed unmatched. The CDR3 is 16 amino acids. In germline, CDR1 is MRHNA, CDR2 SNTAGT.

This clone was recorded at least ten times. CDR3 region: CASSRQGLGNQPQHF. CDR3 nucleotide sequence: TGTGCCAGCAGCCGACAGGGGTTAGGCAATCAGCCCCAGCATTTT. V is TRBV28 and J is TRBJ1-5; TRBD1 aligns across 8 bases. This CDR3 has 15 amino acids. Germline V gives CDR1 MDHEN, CDR2 SYDVKM. Trimming removed 6 bases from V and 2 bases from J; junction bases left unmatched: 6.

This clone was seen many times. The chain is built from TRBV15 and TRBJ2-2, with 9 bases aligning to TRBD1. Unmatched junction bases numbered 13, after V lost 8 bases and J lost 6 bases. The CDR3 is made up of 16 amino acids. Looked up from germline, CDR1 is LNHNV and CDR2 is YYDKDF (reference sequence). The DNA of the CDR3 is TGTGCCACCTATACCCCCGGGACAGGGCTGTCCGGGGAGCTGTTTTTT. Amino acid sequence: CATYTPGTGLSGELFF. Using reference TRBV15 and TRBJ2-2 for the parts outside the CDR3, the full variable domain is DAMVIQNPRYQVTQFGKPVTLSCSQTLNHNVMYWYQQKSSQAPKLLFHYYDKDFNNEADTPDNFQSRRPNTSFCFLDIRSPGLGDTAMYLCATYTPGTGLSGELFFGEGSRLTVL.

This clone was observed many times. Lacking the conserved final phenylalanine or tryptophan, this CDR3 likely reflects a read error. The J gene is TRBJ1-1, the V gene TRBV16; 7 bases match TRBD1. The CDR3 spans 14 residues. The trim removed 4 bases at V and 8 bases at J, leaving 10 bases unmatched. Germline lookup yields CDR1 KGHSY and CDR2 FQNENV. The CDR3 DNA sequence: TGTGCCAGCAGCCCATCGGGAGGGGGCGTAGAAGCTTTCCTT. It translates to CASSPSGGGVEAFL.

The gene calls are TRBV12-3 or TRBV12-4 and TRBJ2-5, with unresolved D. The CDR3 runs 14 residues. Trimming took 7 bases from V and 5 from J, leaving 17 bases between them. DNA of the CDR3: TGTGCCAGCATCCCCCTAGTGGGCTACGAGACCCAGTACTTC. It specifies CASIPLVGYETQYF.

A word on this clone: A much more abundant neighbour one base away suggests this may be a read error. It is likely a read error, because the conserved phenylalanine at the end of the CDR3 is missing. This CDR3 is CASSLQGLAKNIQYL. The CDR3 DNA sequence: TGTGCCAGCAGCTTGCAGGGGCTAGCCAAAAACATTCAGTACCTC. The chain couples TRBV5-6 to TRBJ2-4; weak D call: TRBD1 (6 bases). The CDR3 totals 15 residues. V gave up 1 base and J gave up 0 bases, with 8 bases separating them. Germline V gene lookup returns CDR1 SGHDT and CDR2 YYEEEE.

This clone was found a few times. This likely comes from a read error, as the CDR3 has no conserved phenylalanine or tryptophan at its end. This sequence joins TRBV28 and TRBJ2-5; 9 positions agree with TRBD1. The CDR3 sequence is 15 residues long. CDR1 is MDHEN and CDR2 is SYDVKM in the germline V gene. The ends lost 4 bases at V and 5 bases at J; junction bases unmatched: 8. This chain's CDR3 is CASSCGTGSMETQYS. Here the CDR3 DNA reads TGTGCCAGCAGTTGTGGGACAGGGAGCATGGAGACCCAGTACTCC.

V and J are TRBV7-8 and TRBJ2-7; no clear D. The CDR3 has 15 residues. V was clipped by 7 bases and J by 1 base, with 17 bases between them. From germline, CDR1 is SGHVS and CDR2 FQNEAQ. The DNA of the CDR3 is TGTGCCAGCATCTCACCACCCCGTGGGTCCTACGAGCAGTACTTC. It specifies CASISPPRGSYEQYF. Filled out from reference TRBV7-8 and TRBJ2-7, the complete variable domain reads GAGVSQSPRYKVAKRGQDVALRCDPISGHVSLFWYQQALGQGPEFLTYFQNEAQLDKSGLPSDRFFAERPEGSVSTLKIQRTQQEDSAVYLCASISPPRGSYEQYFGPGTRLTVT.

In its sample, this clone was seen many times. This chain links TRBV29-1 with TRBJ2-3; 8 bases are a match to TRBD2. V lost 3 bases to trimming and J lost 4 bases; unmatched junction nucleotides: 12. Germline-derived CDR1 and CDR2 are SQVTM and ANQGSEA. This CDR3 is 16 amino acids long. The CDR3 DNA reads TGCAGCGTTGAGCGTGGTGCGGGAGGTAGGGCAGATACGCAGTATTTT. Residues: CSVERGAGGRADTQYF.

This clone occurred many times. This specimen includes other DNA sequences encoding the same CDR3. The CDR3 here is CASSPRGSGYEQYF. CDR3 sequence (DNA): TGTGCCAGCAGTCCCCGGGGGTCGGGCTACGAGCAGTACTTC. The V gene is TRBV11-3, the J gene TRBJ2-7; D may be TRBD2 (6 bases). With 6 bases removed from V and 3 bases from J, the gap between germline ends came to 15 bases. Per the germline V gene, CDR1 is SGHNT and CDR2 is YENEEA. This CDR3 spans 14 amino acids.

This sequence joins TRBV20-1 and TRBJ2-7; D may be TRBD1 (5 bases). CDR1 and CDR2 (germline): DFQATT, SNEGSKA (reference sequence). The CDR3 spans 15 residues. V was pared by 5 bases and J by 3 bases, with 20 bases between. The CDR3 DNA follows: TGCAGTGCTGTAAAGCCCGGCGGTCAGGGCTACGAGCAGTACTTC. The encoded protein is CSAVKPGGQGYEQYF.

This clone was recorded at least ten times. V usage is TRBV4-3 and J usage is TRBJ2-6, with 8 nucleotides matching TRBD2. Trimming took 3 bases from V and 0 from J; bases not matched to a gene: 13. The V gene's germline CDR1 is LGHNA and CDR2 YSLEER. CDR3 length: 20 amino acids. The DNA for the CDR3 is TGCGCCAGCAGCCAGTTCGCAGGAGCGGGAGTGGGCTCTGGGGCCAACGTCCTGACTTTC. It yields the protein CASSQFAGAGVGSGANVLTF.